The 26 T cell receptor beta chains reported below all come from one sample, sequenced in a study of cytomegalovirus exposure and HLA in healthy donors. The protocol was immunoSEQ multiplex PCR, while the TCRdb copy is restricted to in-frame clones and leaves out a portion. This sample carries about 250,000 clones, roughly 87% of them seen once, and the ten largest clones take around 12%. Sequencing was carried out using PBMCs. Receptors originate from a young man in good health and CMV-seropositive.

The chain joins TRBV29-1 to TRBJ1-1; TRBD1 agrees at 7 bases. The V gene's germline CDR1 is SQVTM and CDR2 ANQGSEA. This CDR3 is built from 13 residues. V was pared by 2 bases and J by 4 bases, with 4 bases of the junction left unmatched. DNA of the CDR3: TGCAGCGTTGAATCGGACAGGCGCACTGAAGCTTTCTTT. Residues: CSVESDRRTEAFF.

J is TRBJ2-5 and V is TRBV29-1, with 7 bases matching TRBD1. The CDR3 is 14 amino acids. The V gene's germline CDR1 is SQVTM and CDR2 ANQGSEA. The V segment lost 3 bases and the J segment 5 bases; nucleotides outside the gene matches: 9. The CDR3 sequence is CSVDQRTGAETQYF. For the CDR3, the DNA is TGCAGCGTTGACCAAAGGACAGGTGCGGAGACCCAGTACTTC.

CDR3 in DNA: TGCGCCAGCAGCTTGGAAGGGGACGCATCCTATGGCTACACCTTC. Amino acid sequence: CASSLEGDASYGYTF. The rearrangement links TRBV5-1 to TRBJ1-2; a weak D match, TRBD1 (5 bases). The V end lost 0 bases, the J end lost 4 bases, and 13 bases lay between the germline ends. In germline, CDR1 is SGHRS, CDR2 YFSETQ. The CDR3 loop spans 15 amino acids.

The chain employs TRBV5-1 and TRBJ2-1; 10 bases match TRBD1. V shed 4 bases and J 8 bases; nucleotides not matched to a gene: 9. Germline loops: CDR1 SGHRS, CDR2 YFSETQ. The CDR3 consists of 15 residues. The chain's CDR3 is CASSHRQGAGDEQFF. The CDR3 nucleotides are TGCGCCAGCAGCCATCGACAGGGGGCGGGTGATGAGCAGTTCTTC. The entire variable domain, with the rest obtained from reference TRBV5-1 and TRBJ2-1, is as follows: KAGVTQTPRYLIKTRGQQVTLSCSPISGHRSVSWYQQTPGQGLQFLFEYFSETQRNKGNFPGRFSGRQFSNSRSEMNVSTLELGDSALYLCASSHRQGAGDEQFFGPGTRLTVL.

The V call is TRBV6-1, the J call TRBJ2-7; a weak D match, TRBD2 (6 bases). The V end was cut by 7 bases, the J end by 0 bases, with 13 bases between. The germline gives CDR1 MNHNS, CDR2 SASEGT. The CDR3 is made up of 14 amino acids. CDR3 DNA: TGTGCCAGCACTCTGGGAGCGGGCTCCTACGAGCAGTACTTC. Translation gives CASTLGAGSYEQYF.

The rearrangement uses TRBV14 and TRBJ2-2, with D possibly being TRBD2 (6 bases). This CDR3 spans 15 amino acids. Per the germline V gene, CDR1 is SGHDN and CDR2 is FVKESK. Trimming stripped 2 bases from V and 7 bases from J, with 14 bases between. CDR3 loop: CASSQHREPGGELFF. The CDR3 region has the DNA TGTGCCAGCAGCCAACACCGGGAGCCGGGCGGGGAGCTGTTTTTT.

The chain has TRBV5-4 and TRBJ2-7; weak D call: TRBD1 (6 bases). Deletions cut 1 base from V and 4 bases from J, with 12 bases between. Germline assignment: CDR1 SGHNT and CDR2 YYREEE (reference sequence). The CDR3 has 14 residues. The CDR3 DNA reads TGTGCCAGCAGCTTGTCGGACAGAGCATACGAGCAGTACTTC. Translated, it gives CASSLSDRAYEQYF.

The gene calls are TRBV10-3 and TRBJ2-3; 13 nucleotides line up with TRBD2. CDR1 and CDR2 (germline): ENHRY, SYGVKD. Trimming cost V 4 bases and J 6 bases; bases outside gene matches: 4. This CDR3 has 15 residues. The CDR3 loop is CAISGKTSGRDTQYF. For the CDR3, the DNA is TGTGCCATCAGTGGAAAGACTAGCGGGAGGGATACGCAGTATTTT.

The gene calls are TRBV28 and TRBJ2-2; D is unclear. V shed 1 base and J shed 1 base, with 4 bases lying between them. Germline V gene data show CDR1 as MDHEN and CDR2 as SYDVKM. CDR3 length: 14 amino acids. For the CDR3, the DNA is TGTGCCAGCAGTTTATCGAGGAACACCGGGGAGCTGTTTTTT. It yields the protein CASSLSRNTGELFF. Filled out from reference TRBV28 and TRBJ2-2, the complete variable domain reads DVKVTQSSRYLVKRTGEKVFLECVQDMDHENMFWYRQDPGLGLRLIYFSYDVKMKEKGDIPEGYSVSREKKERFSLILESASTNQTSMYLCASSLSRNTGELFFGEGSRLTVL.

This clone was found a few times. J is TRBJ1-5 and V is TRBV30, with unresolved D. The CDR3 extends over 13 amino acids. Germline CDR1 reads GTSNPN; CDR2 reads SVGIG (reference sequence). V shed 0 bases and J shed 6 bases, with 9 bases lying between them. CDR3 loop: CAWSVRGSQPQHF. The CDR3 DNA reads TGTGCCTGGAGTGTACGAGGTTCTCAGCCCCAGCATTTT.

For the CDR3, the DNA is TGTGCCAGCAGCTTAAGCGGTATGGGAGGGTATGAGCAGTTCTTC. Its protein is CASSLSGMGGYEQFF. V gene TRBV7-2 combines with J gene TRBJ2-1; 7 bases agree with TRBD2. V dropped 2 bases and J dropped 8; count of bases not matched to a gene: 9. Germline loops: CDR1 SGHTA, CDR2 FQGNSA. The CDR3 has 15 amino acids.

The chain links TRBV18 to TRBJ1-5; D uncertain. The CDR3 contains 16 residues. V shed 3 bases and J shed 4 bases, with 16 bases lying between them. CDR1 and CDR2 (germline): KGHSH, LQKENI. The CDR3 loop is CASSPKNGKSNQPQHF. The CDR3 region has the DNA TGTGCCAGCTCACCCAAAAACGGAAAATCAAATCAGCCCCAGCATTTT.

This clone has more than one count but fewer than ten. This sequence joins TRBV28 and TRBJ1-5, with 8 bases that match TRBD1. The ends lost 8 bases at V and 3 bases at J; junction bases unmatched: 6. The CDR3 spans 14 residues. CDR1 and CDR2 from the germline V gene are MDHEN and SYDVKM. The CDR3, as DNA: TGTGCCAGCTCGGACAGGGAGGACAATCAGCCCCAGCATTTT. Amino acids: CASSDREDNQPQHF. Supplemented by reference TRBV28 and TRBJ1-5, the full variable domain reads DVKVTQSSRYLVKRTGEKVFLECVQDMDHENMFWYRQDPGLGLRLIYFSYDVKMKEKGDIPEGYSVSREKKERFSLILESASTNQTSMYLCASSDREDNQPQHFGDGTRLSIL.

The genes are TRBV27 and TRBJ2-2; D is unresolved. Germline CDR1 and CDR2: MNHEY and SMNVEV (reference sequence). Trimming pared 6 bases from V and 1 base from J, leaving 6 bases between. The CDR3 consists of 13 residues. The CDR3, as DNA: TGTGCCAGCAGCGTGATGAACACCGGGGAGCTGTTTTTT. This translates into CASSVMNTGELFF.

The chain links TRBV27 to TRBJ2-7; 9 bases align to TRBD1. The V gene end was trimmed by 0 bases and the J gene end by 2 bases; junction bases not matched to a gene: 8. The CDR3 contains 17 residues. Germline CDR1 MNHEY, CDR2 SMNVEV (reference sequence). The CDR3 is CASSLSPGQGWTYEQYF. CDR3 nucleotides: TGTGCCAGCAGTTTATCCCCGGGACAGGGTTGGACCTACGAGCAGTACTTC.

This chain joins TRBV6-1 and TRBJ1-1; the D gene is possibly TRBD1 (5 bases). Germline-derived CDR1 and CDR2 are MNHNS and SASEGT. The CDR3 is 12 residues long. Trimming stripped 6 bases from V and 3 bases from J, with 8 bases between. The CDR3 DNA is TGTGCCAGCAGGTGGGACGACACTGAAGCTTTCTTT. It yields the protein CASRWDDTEAFF.

The chain carries TRBV7-2 and TRBJ2-6; no clear D gene. This CDR3 is 16 amino acids long. Germline V CDR1 and CDR2: SGHTA, FQGNSA. Trimming removed 0 bases from V and 2 bases from J, with 8 bases in between. The CDR3 loop reads CASSLAWGAGANVLTF. CDR3 nucleotide sequence: TGTGCCAGCAGCTTAGCGTGGGGTGCTGGGGCCAACGTCCTGACTTTC.

DNA for the CDR3: TGTGCCAGCAGACATCAGGGGGAGCGGACGGGCTACACCTTC. Its translation: CASRHQGERTGYTF. The rearrangement links TRBV28 to TRBJ1-2; 7 bases map to TRBD1. CDR3 length: 14 amino acids. With V trimmed by 6 bases and J by 8 bases, 12 bases remained unmatched. Looked up from germline, CDR1 is MDHEN and CDR2 is SYDVKM.

The chain is built from TRBV15 and TRBJ2-5; D not certain. CDR1 LNHNV and CDR2 YYDKDF come from the germline V gene (reference sequence). The V and J ends lost 5 bases and 2 bases respectively, with 15 bases between them. The CDR3 contains 15 residues. The CDR3 is CATSRFPVSQETQYF. The CDR3 nucleotides read TGTGCCACCAGCCGATTCCCCGTGTCACAAGAGACCCAGTACTTC.

CDR3 protein: CASSLSTDTQYF. CDR3 sequence (DNA): TGTGCCAGCAGCCTTAGCACAGATACGCAGTATTTT. This chain uses TRBV5-8 with TRBJ2-3, with unresolved D. V gave up 4 bases and J gave up 0 bases, with 3 bases separating them. The CDR3 spans 12 residues. CDR1 is SGHTS and CDR2 is YDEGEE in the germline V gene.

CDR3 bases: TGTGCCAGCAGCCCTAATACAGGGCTAAGCTCCTACGAGCAGTACTTC. It codes for CASSPNTGLSSYEQYF. The chain carries TRBV7-9 and TRBJ2-7; tentatively, D is TRBD1 (6 bases). This CDR3 is 16 amino acids long. Trimming shortened V by 5 bases and J by 0 bases, and 17 bases separated the two germline ends. CDR1 and CDR2 from the germline V gene are SEHNR and FQNEAQ (reference sequence).

The V and J genes are TRBV7-2 and TRBJ2-1, with 9 bases identical to TRBD1. The CDR3 has 14 residues. V shed 7 bases, J shed 3 bases, and the junction held 4 bases outside the gene matches. CDR1 is SGHTA, CDR2 FQGNSA, per germline. The CDR3 sequence: CASTLDRGYNEQFF. The DNA for the CDR3 is TGTGCCAGCACATTGGACAGGGGCTACAATGAGCAGTTCTTC.

J is TRBJ1-2 and V is TRBV29-1, with 8 positions matching TRBD1. The germline V gene encodes CDR1 SQVTM and CDR2 ANQGSEA. The J segment lost 7 bases and the V segment lost 5 bases, leaving 15 bases of the junction unmatched. The CDR3 runs to 15 residues. CDR3 sequence (DNA): TGCAGCGTTTACCAGGGGGCAACATTCGGTGGTGGCTACACCTTC. Amino acids: CSVYQGATFGGGYTF.

The count of this clone is one. The chain carries TRBV19 and TRBJ2-7; unclear D gene. CDR3 size: 14 residues. Germline CDR1 and CDR2: LNHDA and SQIVND (reference sequence). The V and J ends lost 3 bases and 3 bases respectively, with 12 bases between them. CDR3 protein: CASSIPGSGYEQYF. The CDR3 DNA follows: TGTGCCAGTAGTATCCCAGGATCGGGCTACGAGCAGTACTTC.

V is TRBV7-6 and J is TRBJ1-1, with D possibly TRBD1 on 5 matching bases. CDR1 is SGHVS and CDR2 is FNYEAQ in the germline V gene. The CDR3 contains 15 residues. Trimming took 2 bases from V and 4 from J, leaving 14 bases between them. The CDR3 nucleotides read TGTGCCAGCAGCTTACGGCCAGGGTTGGGCACTGAAGCTTTCTTT. It yields the protein CASSLRPGLGTEAFF.

This clone was counted at least ten times. The chain combines TRBV2 with TRBJ2-2; D unresolved. V was shortened by 6 bases and J by 4 bases, with 3 bases between the two germline ends. This CDR3 contains 11 residues. The germline gives CDR1 SNHLY, CDR2 FYNNEI. The CDR3: CASRRTGELFF. The CDR3 coding sequence is TGTGCCAGCAGGCGCACCGGGGAGCTGTTTTTT.